This entry is about one T cell receptor beta chain. Antigen specificity is unknown. The entry originates in a study of liver allograft versus peripheral blood T cells. Across the whole study: T cell receptor repertoires in transplanted livers were compared with those in recipients' peripheral blood.

Points from the study as a whole: Intragraft liver T cell receptor repertoires reportedly differed from peripheral blood repertoires.

The length of the CDR3 is 14 residues. V shed 5 bases and J 2 bases; nucleotides not matched to a gene: 6. Germline CDR1 reads DFQATT; CDR2 reads SNEGSKA (reference sequence). TCRdb recomputed calls from the reads with MiXCR, one row per CDR3 protein. Here the sample spans 13,000 or so distinct CDR3 sequences, around 18% being singletons. The rearrangement uses TRBV20-1 and TRBJ2-1, with 7 nucleotides matching TRBD2. The origin of this receptor is a human patient who had a liver transplant. Part of the T cell pool may stem from the graft donor. CDR3 in DNA: TGCAGTGCTTCCAGCGGGACCACCTACAATGAGCAGTTCTTC. Translated, it gives CSASSGTTYNEQFF.